The 17 T cell receptor beta chains reported below all come from one sample, sequenced in a study of post-analysis software for immune sequencing data. Study conclusions and caveats: Patients had higher frequencies than controls of about five TRBV segments, including TRBV5-6, TRBV5-1 and TRBV20-1.

These receptors' antigens are unknown. Unique molecular identifiers were carried by the TCR beta cDNA libraries. TCRdb re-derived calls from the PCR reads in MiXCR, one entry per CDR3 protein. The sample holds around 500,000 distinct CDR3 sequences; around 34% are singletons and the top ten take 6%. The source material was blood. The receptor source for this set is a girl aged 2 to 17 with multiple sclerosis.

The chain couples TRBV7-3 to TRBJ1-1, with D perhaps matching TRBD1 (5 bases). From germline, CDR1 is SGHTA and CDR2 FQGTGA. V lost 5 bases to trimming and J lost 5 bases, with 12 bases between them. The CDR3 totals 13 residues. CDR3 in DNA: TGTGCCAGCAGCATCGGGGGTGGGACTGAAGCTTTCTTT. Protein: CASSIGGGTEAFF.

The chain couples TRBV18 to TRBJ1-5; a weak D match, TRBD1 (5 bases). Germline V lookup: CDR1 KGHSH, CDR2 LQKENI. CDR3 length: 17 amino acids. V shed 4 bases and J shed 0 bases, with 16 bases lying between them. CDR3 nucleotide sequence: TGTGCCAGCTCACGCTTACACCGGGACTTTAGCAATCAGCCCCAGCATTTT. This codes for CASSRLHRDFSNQPQHF. Full variable domain (outside the CDR3, taken from reference TRBV18 and TRBJ1-5): NAGVMQNPRHLVRRRGQEARLRCSPMKGHSHVYWYRQLPEEGLKFMVYLQKENIIDESGMPKERFSAEFPKEGPSILRIQQVVRGDSAAYFCASSRLHRDFSNQPQHFGDGTRLSIL.

V gene TRBV28 combines with J gene TRBJ1-4; 9 bases match TRBD1. J lost 3 bases, V lost 6 bases, and 5 bases had no gene match. In germline, CDR1 is MDHEN, CDR2 SYDVKM. This CDR3 spans 15 amino acids. The chain's CDR3 is CASRGQGQPNEKLFF. CDR3 sequence (DNA): TGTGCCAGCAGGGGACAGGGCCAACCTAATGAAAAACTGTTTTTT.

A few counts support this clonotype. This chain uses TRBV3-1 with TRBJ1-1; D remains unclear. The CDR3 runs to 13 residues. The V end lost 4 bases, the J end lost 5 bases, and 11 bases lay between the germline ends. CDR1 is LGHDT and CDR2 is YNNKEL in the germline V gene (reference sequence). This CDR3 is CASSPSGATEAFF. The CDR3, as DNA: TGTGCCAGCAGCCCCTCGGGCGCGACTGAAGCTTTCTTT.

There are many counts of this clonotype. The rearrangement uses TRBV6-6 and TRBJ2-5; 7 bases map to TRBD1. J lost 5 bases, V lost 0 bases, and 3 bases had no gene match. CDR3 length equals 14 residues. Per the germline V gene, CDR1 is MNHNY and CDR2 is SVGAGI (reference sequence). The CDR3 coding sequence is TGTGCCAGCAGTTACTCCAAACAGGGGGAGACCCAGTACTTC. It specifies CASSYSKQGETQYF.

This clonotype has just a few counts. V is TRBV20-1 and J is TRBJ2-3; D may be TRBD2 (5 bases). The germline V gene has CDR1 DFQATT and CDR2 SNEGSKA (reference sequence). The CDR3 contains 14 residues. V gave up 5 bases and J gave up 8 bases, with 20 bases separating them. CDR3 sequence: CSADHRGSHGTQYF. The DNA for the CDR3 is TGCAGTGCTGACCACCGGGGATCCCATGGTACGCAGTATTTT.

This clonotype was found once. J is TRBJ2-1 and V is TRBV5-6; D perhaps matches TRBD2 (5 bases). CDR1 SGHDT and CDR2 YYEEEE come from the germline V gene. The CDR3 has 11 residues. The V and J ends lost 4 bases and 10 bases respectively, with 9 bases between them. CDR3 nucleotides: TGTGCCAGCAGCCTAGACTACGAGCAGTTCTTC. Translating gives CASSLDYEQFF. Full variable domain (remainder filled in from reference TRBV5-6 and TRBJ2-1): DAGVTQSPTHLIKTRGQQVTLRCSPKSGHDTVSWYQQALGQGPQFIFQYYEEEERQRGNFPDRFSGHQFPNYSSELNVNALLLGDSALYLCASSLDYEQFFGPGTRLTVL.

This clonotype was seen a few times. The genes are TRBV6-2 or TRBV6-3 and TRBJ1-6; tentative D call: TRBD1 (5 bases). V lost 5 bases to trimming and J lost 14 bases, with 19 bases between them. CDR3 length: 14 residues. The germline V gene has CDR1 MNHEY and CDR2 SVGEGT. The DNA of the CDR3 is TGTGCCAGCAGTCGCCCCGGCAAGGGGCTCACCCTCCACTTT. Amino acids: CASSRPGKGLTLHF.

V and J are TRBV5-8 and TRBJ2-1, with 9 bases fitting TRBD1. V was clipped by 0 bases and J by 4 bases; unmatched bases: 8. The germline V gene encodes CDR1 SGHTS and CDR2 YDEGEE. There are 17 residues in the CDR3. This CDR3 reads CASSLVTGTGYYNEQFF. The DNA for the CDR3 is TGTGCCAGCAGCTTGGTCACCGGGACAGGGTATTACAATGAGCAGTTCTTC.

This chain uses TRBV6-6 with TRBJ1-4; D unresolved. CDR1 and CDR2 from the germline V gene are MNHNY and SVGAGI (reference sequence). V gave up 0 bases and J gave up 6 bases, with 14 bases separating them. This CDR3 is 16 amino acids long. The CDR3 DNA is TGTGCCAGCAGTTACTCGCCCGTGACGGATGATGAAAAACTGTTTTTT. Its translation is CASSYSPVTDDEKLFF.

The chain has TRBV10-2 and TRBJ2-5; unclear D gene. The germline CDR1 and CDR2 sequences are WSHSY and SAAADI. CDR3 length equals 13 residues. V lost 6 bases to trimming and J lost 7 bases, with 15 bases between them. This chain's CDR3 is CASRETAFVTQYF. CDR3 DNA sequence: TGCGCCAGCAGGGAAACTGCCTTTGTGACCCAGTACTTC.

This clonotype came up a few times. This chain links TRBV25-1 with TRBJ2-4; D perhaps matches TRBD1 (6 bases). The J call is doubtful: the DNA matches TRBJ2-7 better. The CDR3 consists of 14 residues. The V gene's germline CDR1 is MGHDK and CDR2 SYGVNS. The CDR3 here is CATEGDQGLYEQYF. DNA for the CDR3: TGTGCCACAGAGGGTGATCAGGGGCTGTACGAGCAGTACTTC.

The gene calls are TRBV5-1 and TRBJ2-3, with 7 positions matching TRBD2. After removal of 0 bases from V and 5 bases from J, the junction contained 6 bases not matched to a gene. Looked up from germline, CDR1 is SGHRS and CDR2 is YFSETQ. The CDR3 has 15 amino acids. CDR3 DNA: TGCGCCAGCAGCTTGGAAGGGACTACCAGAGATACGCAGTATTTT. The encoded protein is CASSLEGTTRDTQYF.

The genes are TRBV7-6 and TRBJ1-2; D possibly corresponds to TRBD1 (6 bases). The CDR3 has 13 amino acids. The V and J ends lost 4 bases and 8 bases respectively, with 14 bases between them. The germline V gene encodes CDR1 SGHVS and CDR2 FNYEAQ. CDR3 amino acids: CASSYTGLGGYTF. As DNA, the CDR3 is TGTGCCAGCAGCTACACAGGGTTGGGGGGCTACACCTTC.

This clonotype was detected a few times. V usage is TRBV20-1 and J usage is TRBJ1-2; TRBD1 agrees at 7 bases. Germline V gene sequence: CDR1 DFQATT, CDR2 SNEGSKA (reference sequence). The V and J ends lost 6 bases and 8 bases, in that order; junction bases with no gene match: 12. The CDR3 length is 13 residues. CDR3 DNA: TGCAGTGCCAGTAGGGGGCCCGGCGGGGGCTACACCTTC. This encodes CSASRGPGGGYTF.

In the case of this clonotype: With a much larger clone just one base away, this may be a read error. In this CDR3 the conserved last residue, phenylalanine or tryptophan, is missing, so a read error is likely. The genes are TRBV4-1 and TRBJ2-7; either TRBD1 or TRBD2 may supply D (5 bases each). V was shortened by 1 base and J by 2 bases, with 9 bases between the two germline ends. The CDR3 is 14 residues long. Per germline, CDR1 MGHRA and CDR2 YSYEKL. The CDR3 DNA reads TGCGCCAGCAGCCAAGTCGAGGGGACCTACGAGCAGTACTGC. It is translated as CASSQVEGTYEQYC.

This sequence joins TRBV24-1 and TRBJ1-5, with D unclear. CDR1 and CDR2 from the germline V gene are KGHDR and SFDVKD. V lost 6 bases to trimming and J lost 9 bases, with 11 bases between them. CDR3 size: 12 residues. Here the CDR3 reads CATSIPGGPQHF. The CDR3, as DNA: TGTGCCACCAGTATCCCCGGAGGGCCCCAGCATTTT.